This section outlines one TCR beta chain sequence together with its context. Its antigen is unknown. Per-sample PBMC isolation yielded at least 7 million cells. The entry originates in a study of blood T cells in healthy people across ages. Study outcomes and limitations: A strong correlation was found between TCR beta diversity and the percentage of naive T cells.

It was with a sample-barcoded 5' primer and a J-beta primer mix that a second PCR of roughly 7 to 12 cycles was run. TCRdb re-analysed the 5' RACE reads in MiXCR, keeping a single row per CDR3 protein. The profile shows under 950,000 distinct CDR3 sequences, about a fifth of them singletons. The sequence was obtained from a man in his 70s in good health. The sequenced material came from blood.

The CDR3 nucleotides are TGTGCCAGCATTCTTAGCGGGAGTGGGTACGAGCAGTACGTC. Its protein product is CASILSGSGYEQYV. The V gene is TRBV7-3, the J gene TRBJ2-7, with 9 bases aligning to TRBD2. Germline CDR1 reads SGHTA; CDR2 reads FQGTGA. This CDR3 has 14 amino acids. J gave up 4 bases and V 7 bases, and 8 bases lay outside the gene matches.